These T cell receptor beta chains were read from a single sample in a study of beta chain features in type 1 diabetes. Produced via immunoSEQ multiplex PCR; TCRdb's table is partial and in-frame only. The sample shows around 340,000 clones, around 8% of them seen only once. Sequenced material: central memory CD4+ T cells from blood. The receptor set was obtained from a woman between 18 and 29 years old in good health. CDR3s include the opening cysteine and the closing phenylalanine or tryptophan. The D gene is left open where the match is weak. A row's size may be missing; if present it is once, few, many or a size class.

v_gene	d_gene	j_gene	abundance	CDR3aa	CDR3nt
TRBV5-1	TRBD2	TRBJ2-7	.	CASSLPGLAGAWEQYF	TGCGCCAGCAGCTTACCAGGACTAGCGGGAGCCTGGGAGCAGTACTTC
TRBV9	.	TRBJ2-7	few	CASSVGPGQLYEQYF	TGTGCCAGCAGCGTAGGGCCGGGACAACTCTACGAGCAGTACTTC
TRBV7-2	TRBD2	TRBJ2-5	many	CASSGRSGRVEETQYF	TGTGCCAGCAGCGGGCGTAGCGGGAGGGTTGAAGAGACCCAGTACTTC
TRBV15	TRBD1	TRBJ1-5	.	CATSRGRDRGRGNQPQHF	TGTGCCACCAGCAGAGGCCGGGACAGGGGTCGGGGCAATCAGCCCCAGCATTTT
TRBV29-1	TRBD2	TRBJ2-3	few	CSASGITDTQYF	TGCAGTGCTAGCGGGATCACAGATACGCAGTATTTT
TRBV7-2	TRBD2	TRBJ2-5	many	CASSLELAGGETQYF	TGTGCCAGCAGCTTAGAGTTGGCGGGAGGAGAGACCCAGTACTTC
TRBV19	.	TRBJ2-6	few	CASRSGTGANVLTF	TGTGCCAGTAGGTCGGGGACTGGGGCCAACGTCCTGACTTTC
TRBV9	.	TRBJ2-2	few	CASSVAGRSTGELFF	TGTGCCAGCAGCGTAGCGGGCAGAAGCACCGGGGAGCTGTTTTTT
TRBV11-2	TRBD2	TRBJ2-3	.	CASSQGLAGQADTQYF	TGTGCCAGCAGCCAGGGGCTAGCGGGGCAGGCAGATACGCAGTATTTT
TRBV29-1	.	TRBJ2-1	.	CSVDTLEEQFF	TGCAGCGTTGATACTCTAGAGGAGCAGTTCTTC
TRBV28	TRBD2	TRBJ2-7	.	CASRRTSGSYEQYF	TGTGCCAGCCGAAGGACTAGCGGGAGCTACGAGCAGTACTTC
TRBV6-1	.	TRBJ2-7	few	CASRQNQGGSYEQYF	TGTGCCAGCAGACAAAATCAGGGAGGATCCTACGAGCAGTACTTC
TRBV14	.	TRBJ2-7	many	CASSQDRIAQYF	TGTGCCAGCAGCCAAGATCGGATAGCTCAGTACTTC
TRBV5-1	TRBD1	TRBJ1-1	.	CASSFGQEISEAFF	TGCGCCAGCAGCTTCGGACAGGAAATTAGTGAAGCTTTCTTT
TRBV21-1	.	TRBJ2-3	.	CASSKEISGARTDTQYF	TGTGCCAGCAGCAAAGAGATTAGCGGGGCCCGTACAGATACGCAGTATTTT
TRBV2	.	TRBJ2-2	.	CASREGVAGELFF	TGTGCCAGCAGAGAAGGTGTCGCCGGGGAGCTGTTTTTT
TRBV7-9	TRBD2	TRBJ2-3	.	CASSPGTSGRRFF	TGTGCCAGCAGCCCCGGGACTAGCGGGAGGCGGTTTTTT
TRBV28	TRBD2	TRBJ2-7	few	CASSLTSGSSNSYEQYF	TGTGCCAGCAGTTTAACTAGCGGGAGCTCGAACTCCTACGAGCAGTACTTC
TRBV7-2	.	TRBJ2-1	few	CASSVGGGSEQFF	TGTGCCAGCAGCGTAGGCGGAGGCAGTGAGCAGTTCTTC
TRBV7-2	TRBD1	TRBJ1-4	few	CASSSPTGGEKLFF	TGTGCCAGCAGCTCCCCTACAGGGGGGGAAAAACTGTTTTTT
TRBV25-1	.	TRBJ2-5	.	CASSWGQGGETQYF	TGTGCCAGCAGTTGGGGGCAGGGAGGGGAGACCCAGTACTTC
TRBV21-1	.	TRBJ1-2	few	CASSNRGVDGYTF	TGTGCCAGCAGCAACAGGGGAGTGGATGGCTACACCTTC
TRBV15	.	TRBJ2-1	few	CATSRDISYNEQFF	TGTGCCACCAGCAGAGATATTTCCTACAATGAGCAGTTCTTC
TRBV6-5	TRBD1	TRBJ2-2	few	CASSSTGDHTGELFF	TGTGCCAGCAGTTCAACAGGGGATCACACCGGGGAGCTGTTTTTT
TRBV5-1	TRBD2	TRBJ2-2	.	CASSPGLADGGELFF	TGCGCCAGCAGCCCGGGACTAGCGGATGGCGGGGAGCTGTTTTTT
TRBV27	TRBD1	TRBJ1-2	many	CASSQQGDYGYTF	TGTGCCAGCAGTCAGCAGGGGGACTATGGCTACACCTTC
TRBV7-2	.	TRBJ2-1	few	CASSRLEGSYNEQFF	TGTGCCAGCAGCAGACTAGAGGGCTCCTACAATGAGCAGTTCTTC
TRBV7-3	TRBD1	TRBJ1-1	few	CASSPTGGVTEAFF	TGTGCCAGCAGCCCGACAGGGGGAGTGACTGAAGCTTTCTTT
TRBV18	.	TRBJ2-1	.	CASSRDNNEQFF	TGTGCCAGCTCACGGGACAACAATGAGCAGTTCTTC
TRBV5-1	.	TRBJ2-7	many	CASSLASSRASYEQYF	TGCGCCAGCAGCTTGGCCTCTTCAAGGGCCTCCTACGAGCAGTACTTC
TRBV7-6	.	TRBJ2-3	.	CASAGLDTDTQYF	TGTGCCTCCGCCGGTTTAGACACAGATACGCAGTATTTT
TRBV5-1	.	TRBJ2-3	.	CASSQTGLGTDTQYF	TGCGCCAGCAGCCAAACAGGGTTAGGCACAGATACGCAGTATTTT
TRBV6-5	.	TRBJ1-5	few	CASRETGNQPQHF	TGTGCCAGCAGAGAAACAGGGAATCAGCCCCAGCATTTT